The 7 T cell receptor beta chains below were found in one sample sequenced in a study of T cell responses to AZD1222 COVID-19 vaccine. The data were produced by immunoSEQ multiplex PCR, yet TCRdb's version contains in-frame clones alone and is incomplete. The data contain some 130,000 clones, nearly 90% of them seen just once; the ten biggest clones take up over 8%. Sequenced here: peripheral blood, sampled 28 days after the second AZD1222 dose. Source of these receptors: an adult who received the AZD1222 COVID-19 vaccine.

The CDR3 loop is CATRFSGGTDTQYF. The CDR3 DNA reads TGTGCCACCCGCTTCAGCGGGGGCACAGATACGCAGTATTTT. This rearrangement joins TRBV27 to TRBJ2-3; 7 bases map to TRBD2. The CDR3 contains 14 residues. Unmatched junction bases numbered 8, after V lost 10 bases and J lost 1 base. Germline-derived CDR1 and CDR2 are MNHEY and SMNVEV (reference sequence).

This clone was seen a single time. The chain carries TRBV7-2 and TRBJ1-3; no firm D call. Germline loops: CDR1 SGHTA, CDR2 FQGNSA. Trimming removed 2 bases from V and 4 bases from J, with 12 bases in between. The CDR3 has 15 residues. For the CDR3, the DNA is TGTGCCAGCAGCTTATATTCTGCGGGGGGAAACACCATATATTTT. Its translation: CASSLYSAGGNTIYF.

V and J are TRBV28 and TRBJ1-2, with D hard to call. Germline CDR1 and CDR2: MDHEN and SYDVKM. The CDR3 spans 17 residues. Trimming removed 2 bases at V and 0 bases at J, with 16 bases between. DNA of the CDR3: TGTGCCAGCAGTTTAAATCGGGGAGGTCGATCTAACTATGGCTACACCTTC. Its protein is CASSLNRGGRSNYGYTF.

The rearrangement links TRBV6-5 to TRBJ2-7; 8 positions match TRBD1. The CDR3 covers 15 residues. In germline, CDR1 is MNHEY, CDR2 SVGAGI. Unmatched junction bases numbered 11, after V lost 7 bases and J lost 3 bases. CDR3 sequence reads: CASTRGTGANYEQYF. The CDR3 bases are TGTGCCAGCACCCGGGGGACAGGCGCAAACTACGAGCAGTACTTC.

The chain links TRBV5-1 to TRBJ2-7; 9 positions agree with TRBD1. V lost 2 bases to trimming and J lost 6 bases; unmatched junction nucleotides: 12. Germline CDR1 SGHRS, CDR2 YFSETQ. The CDR3 extends over 16 amino acids. CDR3: CASSLGTGTGQGEQYF. In nucleotides, the CDR3 is TGCGCCAGCAGCTTAGGTACCGGGACAGGGCAAGGCGAGCAGTACTTC.

The chain links TRBV30 to TRBJ1-2; D is uncertain. V lost 1 base, J lost 4 bases, and 7 bases lay in between. The CDR3 sequence is 12 residues long. CDR1 and CDR2 (germline): GTSNPN, SVGIG (reference sequence). This CDR3 reads CAWSGGSYGYTF. The CDR3 DNA sequence: TGTGCCTGGAGTGGTGGCTCCTATGGCTACACCTTC.

The chain is built from TRBV13 and TRBJ2-7, with 7 bases lining up with TRBD2. Germline V lookup: CDR1 PRHDT, CDR2 FYEKMQ (reference sequence). After removal of 1 base from V and 4 bases from J, the junction contained 13 bases not matched to a gene. The CDR3 covers 17 residues. Here the CDR3 DNA reads TGTGCCAGCAGCTTAGCGGGTCTCGCGGGAGTTTCGTACGAGCAGTACTTC. This sequence encodes CASSLAGLAGVSYEQYF.